These 5 T cell receptor beta chains were all obtained from the same sample, sequenced in a study of T-cell memory formation after mild COVID-19. Via MiXCR, TCRdb re-called the 5' RACE reads, giving one row per CDR3 protein. The data contain roughly 480,000 distinct CDR3 sequences, around a quarter of them singletons. Sequencing was done on a sample of PBMCs or a T cell subset sorted from them (not recorded which). The receptors were sampled from an adult woman who had mild COVID-19 (a few samples of this study predate the infection). Cell type and time point are not known.

This chain joins TRBV9 and TRBJ2-7; 9 bases fit TRBD1. The V gene's germline CDR1 is SGDLS and CDR2 YYNGEE. This CDR3 region has 16 residues. V was clipped by 3 bases and J by 2 bases; unmatched bases: 9. The CDR3 spells CASSAATGGAPYEQYF. DNA of the CDR3: TGTGCCAGCAGCGCCGCGACAGGGGGTGCTCCCTACGAGCAGTACTTC.

This clonotype has only a few counts. The chain couples TRBV7-2 to TRBJ2-1; D tentatively fits TRBD1 or TRBD2 (6 bases each). The germline V gene has CDR1 SGHTA and CDR2 FQGNSA. CDR3 length: 15 residues. Between the trimmed V and J ends, which lost 11 bases and 4 bases, there was a span of 21 bases. Here the CDR3 DNA reads TGTGCCGGTGGGGGGCGGGGATTAACTTACAATGAGCAGTTCTTC. This encodes CAGGGRGLTYNEQFF.

V gene TRBV13 combines with J gene TRBJ2-3; 8 bases map to TRBD2. Germline V lookup: CDR1 PRHDT, CDR2 FYEKMQ (reference sequence). CDR3 length: 19 residues. V was pared by 5 bases and J by 0 bases, with 16 bases of the junction left unmatched. Here the CDR3 reads CASSRLTTGGSSSTDTQYF. The CDR3 DNA follows: TGTGCCAGCAGCCGCCTGACCACGGGAGGGTCCAGTAGCACAGATACGCAGTATTTT. Based on the CDR3 plus reference TRBV13 and TRBJ2-3, the full variable domain is AAGVIQSPRHLIKEKRETATLKCYPIPRHDTVYWYQQGPGQDPQFLISFYEKMQSDKGSIPDRFSAQQFSDYHSELNMSSLELGDSALYFCASSRLTTGGSSSTDTQYFGPGTRLTVL.

The chain uses TRBV13 and TRBJ2-7; 7 positions match TRBD2. From germline, CDR1 is PRHDT and CDR2 FYEKMQ (reference sequence). CDR3 length: 12 residues. V trimming: 6 bases; J trimming: 6 bases; junction bases outside the gene matches: 5. CDR3 region: CASRKLASEQYF. The DNA for the CDR3 is TGTGCCAGCAGAAAACTAGCGAGCGAGCAGTACTTC.

This rearrangement joins TRBV5-1 to TRBJ1-4; unclear D gene. With 4 bases removed from V and 9 bases from J, the gap between germline ends came to 16 bases. The CDR3 consists of 14 residues. Germline V gene data show CDR1 as SGHRS and CDR2 as YFSETQ. The CDR3 here is CASSAESFEQKLFF. As DNA, the CDR3 is TGCGCCAGCAGCGCGGAAAGTTTCGAACAAAAACTGTTTTTT.